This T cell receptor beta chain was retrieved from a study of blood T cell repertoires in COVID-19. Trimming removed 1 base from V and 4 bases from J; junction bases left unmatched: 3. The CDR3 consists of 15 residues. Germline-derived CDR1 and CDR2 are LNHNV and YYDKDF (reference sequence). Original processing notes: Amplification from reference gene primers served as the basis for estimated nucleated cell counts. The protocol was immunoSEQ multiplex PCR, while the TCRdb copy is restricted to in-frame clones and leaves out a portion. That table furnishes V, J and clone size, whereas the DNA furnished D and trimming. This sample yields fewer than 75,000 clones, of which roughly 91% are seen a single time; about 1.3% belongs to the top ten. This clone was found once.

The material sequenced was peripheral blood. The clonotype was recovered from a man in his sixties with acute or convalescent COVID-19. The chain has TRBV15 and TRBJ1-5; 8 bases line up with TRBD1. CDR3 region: CATSRGQGWNQPQHF. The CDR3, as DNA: TGTGCCACCAGCAGAGGACAGGGGTGGAATCAGCCCCAGCATTTT.